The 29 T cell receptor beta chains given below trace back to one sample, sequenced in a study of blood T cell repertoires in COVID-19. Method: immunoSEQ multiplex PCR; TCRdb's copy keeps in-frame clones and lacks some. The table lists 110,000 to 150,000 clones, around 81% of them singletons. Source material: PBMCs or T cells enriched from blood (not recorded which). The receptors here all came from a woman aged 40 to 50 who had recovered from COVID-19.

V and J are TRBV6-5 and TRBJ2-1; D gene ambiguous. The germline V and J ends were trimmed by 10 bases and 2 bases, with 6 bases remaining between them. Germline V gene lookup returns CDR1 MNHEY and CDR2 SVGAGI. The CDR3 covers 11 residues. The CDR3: CAITAYNEQFF. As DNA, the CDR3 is TGTGCCATAACGGCCTACAATGAGCAGTTCTTC.

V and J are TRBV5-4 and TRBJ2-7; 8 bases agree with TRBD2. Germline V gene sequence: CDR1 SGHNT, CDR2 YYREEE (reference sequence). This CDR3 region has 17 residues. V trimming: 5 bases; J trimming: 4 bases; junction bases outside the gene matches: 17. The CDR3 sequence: CASSSSSGTRILYEQYF. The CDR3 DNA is TGTGCCAGCAGTTCCTCTTCCGGGACTAGGATACTATACGAGCAGTACTTC.

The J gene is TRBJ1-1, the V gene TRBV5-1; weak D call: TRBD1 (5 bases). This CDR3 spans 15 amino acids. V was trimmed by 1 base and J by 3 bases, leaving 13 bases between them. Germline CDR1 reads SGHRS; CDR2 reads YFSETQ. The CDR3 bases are TGCGCCAGCAGCTTGACGGGGGTGGCGGACACTGAAGCTTTCTTT. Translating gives CASSLTGVADTEAFF.

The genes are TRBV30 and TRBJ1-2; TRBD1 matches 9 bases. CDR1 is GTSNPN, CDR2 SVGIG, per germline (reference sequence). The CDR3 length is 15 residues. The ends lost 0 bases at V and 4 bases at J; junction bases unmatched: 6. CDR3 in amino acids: CAWSVLGQGLYGYTF. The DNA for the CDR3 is TGTGCCTGGAGTGTACTGGGACAGGGCCTCTATGGCTACACCTTC. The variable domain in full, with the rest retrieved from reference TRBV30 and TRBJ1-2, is SQTIHQWPATLVQPVGSPLSLECTVEGTSNPNLYWYRQAAGRGLQLLFYSVGIGQISSEVPQNLSASRPQDRQFILSSKKLLLSDSGFYLCAWSVLGQGLYGYTFGSGTRLTVV.

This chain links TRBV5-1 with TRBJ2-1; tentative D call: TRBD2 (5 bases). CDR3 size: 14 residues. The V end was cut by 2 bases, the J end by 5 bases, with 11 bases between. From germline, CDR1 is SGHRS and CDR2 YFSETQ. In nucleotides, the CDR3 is TGCGCCAGCAGCTTCTTGGACGGGGACAATGAGCAGTTCTTC. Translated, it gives CASSFLDGDNEQFF.

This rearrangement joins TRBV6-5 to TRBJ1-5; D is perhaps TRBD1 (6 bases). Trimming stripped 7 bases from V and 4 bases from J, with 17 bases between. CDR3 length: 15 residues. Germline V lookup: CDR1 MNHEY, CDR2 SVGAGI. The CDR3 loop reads CASTLRGRANQPQHF. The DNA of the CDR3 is TGTGCCAGCACCCTCAGGGGCAGGGCAAATCAGCCCCAGCATTTT.

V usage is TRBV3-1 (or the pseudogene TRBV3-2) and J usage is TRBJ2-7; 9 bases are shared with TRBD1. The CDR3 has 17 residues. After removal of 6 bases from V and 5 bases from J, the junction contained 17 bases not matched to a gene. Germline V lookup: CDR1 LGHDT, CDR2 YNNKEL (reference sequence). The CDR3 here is CASSPSLPGQGSHEQYF. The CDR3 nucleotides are TGTGCCAGCAGTCCATCCCTACCGGGACAGGGTTCCCACGAGCAGTACTTC.

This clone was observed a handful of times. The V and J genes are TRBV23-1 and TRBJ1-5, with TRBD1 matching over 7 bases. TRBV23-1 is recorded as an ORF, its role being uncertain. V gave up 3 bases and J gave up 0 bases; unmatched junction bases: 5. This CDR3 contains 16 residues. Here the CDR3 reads CASSHIRGYSNQPQHF. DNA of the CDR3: TGCGCCAGCAGTCACATCAGGGGGTATAGCAATCAGCCCCAGCATTTT.

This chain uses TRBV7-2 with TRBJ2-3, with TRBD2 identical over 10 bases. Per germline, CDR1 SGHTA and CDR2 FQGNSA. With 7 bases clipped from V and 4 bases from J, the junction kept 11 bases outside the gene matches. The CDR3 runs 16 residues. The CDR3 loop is CASTSIAGGRADTQYF. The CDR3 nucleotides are TGTGCCAGCACCTCCATAGCGGGGGGCCGGGCAGATACGCAGTATTTT.

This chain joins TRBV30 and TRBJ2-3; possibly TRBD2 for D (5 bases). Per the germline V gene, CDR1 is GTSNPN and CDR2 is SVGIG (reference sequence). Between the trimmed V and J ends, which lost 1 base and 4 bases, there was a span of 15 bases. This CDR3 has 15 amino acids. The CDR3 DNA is TGTGCCTGGAGTGAAAACCCGGGATGGGCAGATACGCAGTATTTT. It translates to CAWSENPGWADTQYF.

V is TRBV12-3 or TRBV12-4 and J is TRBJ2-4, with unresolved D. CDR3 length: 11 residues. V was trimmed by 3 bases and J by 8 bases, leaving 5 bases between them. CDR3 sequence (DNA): TGTGCCAGCAGTTTCGGGTACATTCAGTACTTC. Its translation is CASSFGYIQYF.

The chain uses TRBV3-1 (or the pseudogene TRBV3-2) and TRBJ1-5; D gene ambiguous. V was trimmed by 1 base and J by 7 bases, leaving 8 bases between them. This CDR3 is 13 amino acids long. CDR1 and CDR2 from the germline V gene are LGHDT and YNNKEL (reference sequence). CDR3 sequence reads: CASSQGGDQPQHF. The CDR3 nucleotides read TGTGCCAGCAGCCAAGGTGGAGACCAGCCCCAGCATTTT.

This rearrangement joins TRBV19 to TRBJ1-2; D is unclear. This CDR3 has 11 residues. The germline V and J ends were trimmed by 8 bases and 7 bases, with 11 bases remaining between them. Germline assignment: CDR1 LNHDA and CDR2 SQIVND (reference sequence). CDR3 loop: CASAQEGGYTF. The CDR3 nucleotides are TGTGCCAGTGCCCAGGAGGGTGGCTACACCTTC.

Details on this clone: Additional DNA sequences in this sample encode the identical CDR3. The CDR3 coding sequence is TGCAGCGTATCGGGGGGTAACTATGGCTACACCTTC. Residues: CSVSGGNYGYTF. This sequence joins TRBV29-1 and TRBJ1-2; D is possibly TRBD1 (5 bases). The CDR3 sequence is 12 residues long. CDR1 and CDR2 (germline): SQVTM, ANQGSEA. V lost 6 bases and J 1 base, leaving 9 bases between the germline ends.

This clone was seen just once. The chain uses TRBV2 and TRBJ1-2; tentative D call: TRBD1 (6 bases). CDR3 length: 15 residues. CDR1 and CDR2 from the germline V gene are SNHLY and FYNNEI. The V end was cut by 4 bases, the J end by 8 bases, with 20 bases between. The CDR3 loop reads CASSGGQGRFQGYTF. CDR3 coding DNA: TGTGCCAGCAGTGGAGGGCAGGGGCGGTTTCAAGGCTACACCTTC.

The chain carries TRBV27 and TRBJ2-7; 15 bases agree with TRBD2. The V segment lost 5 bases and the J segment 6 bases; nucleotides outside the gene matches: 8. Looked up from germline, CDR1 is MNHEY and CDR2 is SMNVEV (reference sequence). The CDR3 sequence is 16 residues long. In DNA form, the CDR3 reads TGTGCCAGCAGTCTGGGACTAGCGGGAGGACGGAGCGAGCAGTACTTC. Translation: CASSLGLAGGRSEQYF.

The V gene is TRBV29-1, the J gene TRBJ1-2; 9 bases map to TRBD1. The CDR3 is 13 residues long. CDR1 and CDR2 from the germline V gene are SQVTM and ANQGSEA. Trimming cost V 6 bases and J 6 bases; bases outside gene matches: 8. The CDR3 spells CSVAGTGFDGYTF. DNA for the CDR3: TGCAGCGTCGCCGGGACAGGGTTCGATGGCTACACCTTC.

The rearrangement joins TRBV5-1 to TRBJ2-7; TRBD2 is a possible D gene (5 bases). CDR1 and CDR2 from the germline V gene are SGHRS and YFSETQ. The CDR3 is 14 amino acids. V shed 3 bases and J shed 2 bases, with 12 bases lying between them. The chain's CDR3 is CASSSTVGAYEQYF. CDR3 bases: TGCGCCAGCAGCTCCACGGTGGGAGCCTACGAGCAGTACTTC.

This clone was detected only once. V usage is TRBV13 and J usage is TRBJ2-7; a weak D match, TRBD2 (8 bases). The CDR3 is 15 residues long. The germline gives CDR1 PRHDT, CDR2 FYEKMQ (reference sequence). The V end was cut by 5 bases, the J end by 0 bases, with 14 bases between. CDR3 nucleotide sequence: TGTGCCAGCAGCCGGGGGGGACAGTCCTCCTACGAGCAGTACTTC. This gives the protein CASSRGGQSSYEQYF.

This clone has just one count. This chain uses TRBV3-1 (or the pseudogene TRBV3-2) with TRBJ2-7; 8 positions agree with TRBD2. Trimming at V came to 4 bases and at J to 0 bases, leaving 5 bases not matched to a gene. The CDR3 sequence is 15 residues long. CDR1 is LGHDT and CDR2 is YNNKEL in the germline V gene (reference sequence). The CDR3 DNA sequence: TGTGCCAGCAGCCCTCCTAGCGGGCACTCCTACGAGCAGTACTTC. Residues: CASSPPSGHSYEQYF.

The CDR3 nucleotides are TGTGCCAGCAGCGCGCTAGCGGGGAACTCCTACAATGAGCAGTTCTTC. It is translated as CASSALAGNSYNEQFF. The chain is built from TRBV9 and TRBJ2-1; 9 bases map to TRBD2. CDR3 length: 16 residues. CDR1 and CDR2 from the germline V gene are SGDLS and YYNGEE. J gave up 0 bases and V 3 bases, and 4 bases lay outside the gene matches.

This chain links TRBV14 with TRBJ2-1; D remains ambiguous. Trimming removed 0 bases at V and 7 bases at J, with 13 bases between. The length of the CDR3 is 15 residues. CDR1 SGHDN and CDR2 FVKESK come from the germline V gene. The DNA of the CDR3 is TGTGCCAGCAGCCAAGATGAGAACCCTCTAAATGAGCAGTTCTTC. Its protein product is CASSQDENPLNEQFF.

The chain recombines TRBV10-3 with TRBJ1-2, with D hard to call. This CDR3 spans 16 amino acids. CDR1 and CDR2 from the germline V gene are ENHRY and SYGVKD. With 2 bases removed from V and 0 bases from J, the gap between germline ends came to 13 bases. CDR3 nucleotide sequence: TGTGCCATCAGTGAGAGGCGGTCGGAGCCTAACTATGGCTACACCTTC. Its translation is CAISERRSEPNYGYTF.

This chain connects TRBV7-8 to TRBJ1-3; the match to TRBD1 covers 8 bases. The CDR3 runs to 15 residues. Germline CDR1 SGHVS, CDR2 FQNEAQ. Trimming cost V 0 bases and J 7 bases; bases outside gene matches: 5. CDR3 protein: CASSLATGAWNTIYF. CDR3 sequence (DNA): TGTGCCAGCAGCTTAGCGACAGGGGCCTGGAACACCATATATTTT.

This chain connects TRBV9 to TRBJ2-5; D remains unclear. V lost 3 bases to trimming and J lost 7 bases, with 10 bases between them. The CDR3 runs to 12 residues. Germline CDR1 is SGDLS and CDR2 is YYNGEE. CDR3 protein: CASSAFGVTQYF. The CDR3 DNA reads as TGTGCCAGCAGCGCCTTCGGTGTGACCCAGTACTTC.

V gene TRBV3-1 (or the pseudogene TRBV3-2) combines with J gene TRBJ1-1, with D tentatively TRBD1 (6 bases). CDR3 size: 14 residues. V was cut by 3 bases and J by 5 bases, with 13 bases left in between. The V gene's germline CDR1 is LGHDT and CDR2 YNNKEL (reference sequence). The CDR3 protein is CASSQGAGKTEAFF. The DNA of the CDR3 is TGTGCCAGCAGCCAGGGGGCTGGAAAAACTGAAGCTTTCTTT.

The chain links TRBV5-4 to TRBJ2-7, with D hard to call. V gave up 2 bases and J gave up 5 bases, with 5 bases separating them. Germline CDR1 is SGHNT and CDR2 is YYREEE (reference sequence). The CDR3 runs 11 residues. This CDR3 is CASSFLNEQYF. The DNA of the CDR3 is TGTGCCAGCAGCTTCCTTAACGAGCAGTACTTC.

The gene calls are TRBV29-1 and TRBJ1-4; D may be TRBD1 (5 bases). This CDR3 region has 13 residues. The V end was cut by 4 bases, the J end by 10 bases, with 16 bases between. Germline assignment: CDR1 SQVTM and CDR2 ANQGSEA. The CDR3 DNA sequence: TGCAGCGTTGCCAGGGCCATTGGTGGAAAACTGTTTTTT. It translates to CSVARAIGGKLFF. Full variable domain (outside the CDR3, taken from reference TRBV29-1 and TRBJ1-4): SAVISQKPSRDICQRGTSLTIQCQVDSQVTMMFWYRQQPGQSLTLIATANQGSEATYESGFVIDKFPISRPNLTFSTLTVSNMSPEDSSIYLCSVARAIGGKLFFGSGTQLSVL.

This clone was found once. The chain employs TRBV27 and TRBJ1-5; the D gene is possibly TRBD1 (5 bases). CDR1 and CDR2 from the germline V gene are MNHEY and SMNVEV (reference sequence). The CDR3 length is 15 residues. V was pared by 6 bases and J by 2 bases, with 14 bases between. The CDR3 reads CASSHGGEGNQPQHF. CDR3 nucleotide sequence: TGTGCCAGCAGCCATGGGGGGGAAGGCAATCAGCCCCAGCATTTT.